This T cell receptor beta chain was obtained from a study of shared clonotypes between healthy human individuals. CDR1 and CDR2 (germline): MNHEY, SVGAGI. CDR3 length equals 15 residues. V shed 5 bases and J shed 8 bases, with 18 bases lying between them. Recent vaccinations or acute infections were absent in the healthy HIV-negative adult donors. Clones were sequenced by immunoSEQ multiplex PCR, and TCRdb holds only the in-frame ones, with some missing. The table lists around 1,100,000 clones, roughly 80% of them singletons. This clone was counted a single time. Sequenced material: memory CD4+ T cells from PBMCs. The subset here: CD45RA-negative fraction. This TCR was sampled from a young man in good health. Some clones in this sample may be carry-over from other donors' samples. V usage is TRBV6-5 and J usage is TRBJ2-2; TRBD2 might be the D (6 bases). The CDR3 DNA reads as TGTGCCAGCAGTCCCCGCCGGGGGTATTTGGGGGAGCTGTTTTTT. Translation: CASSPRRGYLGELFF.